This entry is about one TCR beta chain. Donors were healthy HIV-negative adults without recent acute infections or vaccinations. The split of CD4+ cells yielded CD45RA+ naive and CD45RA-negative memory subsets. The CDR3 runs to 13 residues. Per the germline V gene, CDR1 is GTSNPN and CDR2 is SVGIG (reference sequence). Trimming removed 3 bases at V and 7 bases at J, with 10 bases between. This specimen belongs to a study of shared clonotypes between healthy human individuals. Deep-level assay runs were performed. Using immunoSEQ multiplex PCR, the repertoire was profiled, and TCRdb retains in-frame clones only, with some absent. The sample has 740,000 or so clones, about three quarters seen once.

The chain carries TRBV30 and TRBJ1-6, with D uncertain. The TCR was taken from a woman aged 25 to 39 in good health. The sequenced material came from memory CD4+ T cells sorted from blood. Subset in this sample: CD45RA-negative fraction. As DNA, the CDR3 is TGTGCCTGGAGAGCTTCTTTGAATTCACCCCTCCACTTT. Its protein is CAWRASLNSPLHF.